A selection of T cell receptor beta chains follows, all from one sample in a study of beta chain features in type 1 diabetes. Repertoires were generated with immunoSEQ multiplex PCR, while TCRdb's copy carries only in-frame clones and drops some. The table has 150,000 to 180,000 clones, around 10% seen once. The sequenced sample consisted of central memory CD4+ T cells from blood. The origin of the receptors is a man aged 18 to 35 in good health. Each CDR3 is given without its conserved first and last residue.

j_call	v_call	cdr3_length	cdr3_aa
TRBJ2-4	TRBV9	14	ASSVDPGVAKNIQY
TRBJ1-4	TRBV7-9	13	ASSFGTVRSEKLF
TRBJ2-7	TRBV4-1	13	ASSRTSGETYEQY
TRBJ2-3	TRBV5-1	10	ASSWSTDTQY
TRBJ2-7	TRBV28	11	ASSQAPAYEQY
TRBJ2-7	TRBV4-3	13	ASSQVGTGFNEQY
TRBJ2-1	TRBV5-1	11	ASSLQGFDEQF
TRBJ2-3	TRBV13	15	ASSLNGRTSGVDTQY
TRBJ2-4	TRBV5-5	14	ASSQGTGGAKNIQY
TRBJ2-7	TRBV9	13	ASSPRQGKSYEQY
TRBJ2-7	TRBV28	11	ASTGTSGYEQY
TRBJ2-1	TRBV28	12	ASRISGDYNEQF
TRBJ1-3	TRBV5-4	15	ASSLGAGGLSGNTIY
TRBJ2-7	TRBV29-1	11	SVVAGGYGEQY
TRBJ2-2	TRBV10-3	13	AISRDRPNTGELF
TRBJ1-2	TRBV5-4	11	ASSEGQEYGYT
TRBJ2-5	TRBV5-1	10	ASSAYRETQY
TRBJ2-3	TRBV7-9	14	ASSITGARVTDTQY